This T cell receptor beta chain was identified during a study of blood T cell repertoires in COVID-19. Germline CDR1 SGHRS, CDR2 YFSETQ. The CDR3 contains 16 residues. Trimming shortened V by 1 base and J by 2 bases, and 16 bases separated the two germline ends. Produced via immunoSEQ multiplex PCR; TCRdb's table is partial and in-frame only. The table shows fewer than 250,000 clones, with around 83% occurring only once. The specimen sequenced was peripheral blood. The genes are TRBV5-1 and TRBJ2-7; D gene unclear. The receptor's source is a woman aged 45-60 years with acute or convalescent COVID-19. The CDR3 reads CASSLLQRTDTYEQYF. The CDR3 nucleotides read TGCGCCAGCAGCTTGCTTCAAAGAACAGATACCTACGAGCAGTACTTC.